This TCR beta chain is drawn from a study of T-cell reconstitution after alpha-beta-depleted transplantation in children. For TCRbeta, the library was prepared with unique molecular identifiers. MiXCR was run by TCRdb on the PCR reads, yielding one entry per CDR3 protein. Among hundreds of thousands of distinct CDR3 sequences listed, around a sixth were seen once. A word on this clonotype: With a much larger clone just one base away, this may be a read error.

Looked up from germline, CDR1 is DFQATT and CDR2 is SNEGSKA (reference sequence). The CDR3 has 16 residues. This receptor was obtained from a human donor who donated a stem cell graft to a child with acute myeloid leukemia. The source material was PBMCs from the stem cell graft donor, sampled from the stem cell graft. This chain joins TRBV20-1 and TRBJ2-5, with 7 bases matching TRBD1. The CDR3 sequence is CSAREVQGVLLENQYF. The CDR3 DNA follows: TGCAGTGCTAGAGAGGTCCAGGGGGTACTTTTGGAGAACCAGTACTTC.